This T cell receptor (beta chain) appears in the sequencing data of a study of OX40 agonist ivuxolimab in advanced cancers. With regard to the full study: Ivuxolimab was an agonistic, fully human IgG2 monoclonal antibody directed against OX40 (CD134), a costimulatory receptor. Intravenous ivuxolimab was administered to patients every 2 weeks at six dose levels: 0.01, 0.1, 0.3, 1.5, 3 and 10 mg/kg. Of the roughly 54 dose-escalation patients, hepatocellular carcinoma was present in about 20, melanoma in roughly 15, renal cell carcinoma in 9 and head and neck cancer in 9. The dose-escalation cohort was over 70% male with a mean age of approximately 59 years, ranging from roughly 20 to 85. Prior anti-PD-1, anti-PD-L1 or anti-CTLA-4 therapy was permitted, and checkpoint inhibitors had been received by less than 45% of dose-escalation patients. Three dose-escalation patients achieved partial responses, one with hepatocellular carcinoma and two with cutaneous melanoma. The purpose of peripheral TCRbeta sequencing was to test whether ivuxolimab changed TCR sequence diversity and led to clonal T-cell expansion. The paper describes the monotherapy dose-escalation part (N = 52 patients) of the phase I trial of ivuxolimab. What the authors observed across the whole study: The antigen specificity of the clonally expanded peripheral T cells was not determined. Clonal expansion of both CD4+ and CD8+ blood T cells was observed from baseline to week 6 at doses 0.1 to 3.0 mg/kg. In the 0.1-3.0 mg/kg groups, partial responders had among the lowest normalized peripheral clonal expansion, particularly in CD8+ T cells. After ivuxolimab, more expanded clones were found on average in CD8+ T cells than in CD4+ T cells. Low levels of normalized T-cell clonal expansion were also seen in some patients who did not respond.

Patients with a history of autoimmune disease or receiving systemic immunosuppression were excluded from the trial. Peripheral blood for TCR sequencing was collected from all dose cohorts at baseline, on cycle 4 day 1, and on cycle 7 day 1. The samples were taken from a phase I, first-in-human, multicenter, open-label dose-escalation trial of ivuxolimab. Adults with locally advanced or metastatic head and neck squamous cell, hepatocellular, melanoma or renal cell carcinoma were enrolled in the trial. Before TCR sequencing, CD4+ and CD8+ T cells were separately sorted from peripheral blood. Genomic DNA was isolated from the sorted cells so that the TCRbeta CDR3 region could be sequenced. The immunoSEQ Assay was used for sequencing of TCRbeta CDR3 regions. TCRdb retrieved this table from immuneACCESS and kept in-frame rearrangements only. Not all clones are present; in checked studies, unresolved V genes account for under half, and no reason is known for the remainder. The sample records about 69,000 clones, nearly 90% of which are singletons. The ten largest make up about 10% of the sample.

The V and J ends are trimmed by 7 bases and 2 bases, leaving 8 bases between them. The CDR3 runs 12 residues from the cysteine to the phenylalanine. The only DNA kept is the CDR3, 36 bases in frame from the first base. CDR1 and CDR2 (LGHNT, FRNRAP) derive from the germline V gene. This clone was seen only once. Its antigen remains unidentified. No base-level quality is on record; no much larger clone is a single base apart. This sequence originates from an adult with an advanced solid tumor such as melanoma, head and neck, liver or kidney cancer. The rearrangement joined TRBV12-5 to TRBJ2-5; tentative D gene TRBD2, with 5 bases matching. Sequenced material: CD4+ or CD8+ T cells sorted from blood, taken in a trial of the OX40 agonist ivuxolimab. Read as DNA, the sequence is TGTGCTAGTGCCCGGGATCAAGAGACCCAGTACTTC. Its coded protein is CASARDQETQYF.